Below are 27 T cell receptor beta chains sequenced from a single sample in a study of blood T cell repertoires in COVID-19. This table comes from immunoSEQ multiplex PCR, and its TCRdb copy is limited to in-frame clones, with some not included. The profile covers about 270,000 clones, with around 81% appearing a single time and less than 3% taken by the ten largest. The sequenced sample consisted of peripheral blood. The receptors were gathered from a woman in her fifties or sixties with active or convalescent COVID-19.

This chain links TRBV11-2 with TRBJ2-2; D gene ambiguous. This CDR3 comprises 15 residues. Per the germline V gene, CDR1 is SGHAT and CDR2 is FQNNGV. Trimming cost V 6 bases and J 1 base, with 12 bases left between them. CDR3 nucleotides: TGTGCCAGCAGGCCTAGACTGGGGAACACCGGGGAGCTGTTTTTT. Encoded protein: CASRPRLGNTGELFF. The complete variable domain, with remaining parts taken from reference TRBV11-2 and TRBJ2-2, reads EAGVAQSPRYKIIEKRQSVAFWCNPISGHATLYWYQQILGQGPKLLIQFQNNGVVDDSQLPKDRFSAERLKGVDSTLKIQPAKLEDSAVYLCASRPRLGNTGELFFGEGSRLTVL.

On this clone: This specimen includes other DNA sequences encoding the same CDR3. The J gene is TRBJ1-2, the V gene TRBV12-3 or TRBV12-4, with TRBD1 as a possible D gene (6 bases). The CDR3 loop spans 13 amino acids. V lost 2 bases and J 5 bases, leaving 9 bases between the germline ends. The CDR3 DNA reads as TGTGCCAGCAGTTTAAGGGGGGGGTATGGCTACACCTTC. This translates into CASSLRGGYGYTF.

This chain links TRBV19 with TRBJ2-7; D may be TRBD1 (6 bases). The CDR3 loop spans 14 amino acids. V lost 3 bases to trimming and J lost 4 bases, with 13 bases between them. Germline assignment: CDR1 LNHDA and CDR2 SQIVND (reference sequence). CDR3: CASSIGQLAYEQYF. The CDR3 DNA is TGTGCCAGTAGTATCGGACAGCTGGCTTACGAGCAGTACTTC. The entire variable domain, with the rest obtained from reference TRBV19 and TRBJ2-7, is as follows: DGGITQSPKYLFRKEGQNVTLSCEQNLNHDAMYWYRQDPGQGLRLIYYSQIVNDFQKGDIAEGYSVSREKKESFPLTVTSAQKNPTAFYLCASSIGQLAYEQYFGPGTRLTVT.

This clone appeared a few times. J is TRBJ1-6 and V is TRBV27, with D possibly being TRBD1 (5 bases). This CDR3 is built from 13 residues. CDR1 is MNHEY, CDR2 SMNVEV, per germline (reference sequence). V was clipped by 5 bases and J by 12 bases, with 14 bases between them. The CDR3 loop reads CASSGDRLLPLHF. In nucleotides, the CDR3 is TGTGCCAGCAGTGGAGACAGACTGTTACCCCTCCACTTT.

This clone has a handful of counts. This rearrangement joins TRBV7-3 to TRBJ2-1, with a weak D call TRBD1 (6 bases). The ends were cut back, 4 bases at V and 8 bases at J, with 24 bases in the middle. The CDR3 is 17 residues long. Germline assignment: CDR1 SGHTA and CDR2 FQGTGA. CDR3 protein: CASSSLGADRPSDEQFF. In nucleotides, the CDR3 is TGTGCCAGCAGCTCCTTGGGCGCTGACAGGCCTAGTGATGAGCAGTTCTTC.

This clone was counted between two and nine times. The chain uses TRBV30 and TRBJ2-7; D not resolved. The CDR3 covers 13 residues. V was pared by 0 bases and J by 7 bases, with 13 bases between. Per the germline V gene, CDR1 is GTSNPN and CDR2 is SVGIG (reference sequence). CDR3 region: CAWSVRPTLEQYF. In nucleotides, the CDR3 is TGTGCCTGGAGTGTACGTCCTACCCTAGAGCAGTACTTC.

The chain carries TRBV2 and TRBJ2-7; TRBD2 matches at 10 bases. With 3 bases clipped from V and 6 bases from J, the junction kept 5 bases outside the gene matches. The CDR3 runs to 14 residues. Germline V gene data show CDR1 as SNHLY and CDR2 as FYNNEI. This chain's CDR3 is CASSDELAGTEQYF. The CDR3 DNA reads as TGTGCCAGCAGTGACGAACTAGCGGGGACCGAGCAGTACTTC.

J is TRBJ2-7 and V is TRBV6-6; 7 bases map to TRBD2. The CDR3 is 13 amino acids. Germline assignment: CDR1 MNHNY and CDR2 SVGAGI (reference sequence). V gave up 6 bases and J gave up 6 bases; unmatched junction bases: 8. The CDR3 sequence is CASSPGLEPEQYF. For the CDR3, the DNA is TGTGCCAGCAGCCCAGGACTAGAACCCGAGCAGTACTTC.

The genes are TRBV7-6 and TRBJ2-7; 8 bases are a match to TRBD1. Germline CDR1 is SGHVS and CDR2 is FNYEAQ. CDR3 length equals 14 residues. With 2 bases clipped from V and 5 bases from J, the junction kept 5 bases outside the gene matches. The CDR3 region has the DNA TGTGCCAGCAGCTTAACAGGGGGTGATGACGAGCAGTACTTC. Translation gives CASSLTGGDDEQYF.

The gene calls are TRBV5-1 and TRBJ2-7; TRBD2 agrees at 12 bases. Germline loops: CDR1 SGHRS, CDR2 YFSETQ. V lost 7 bases to trimming and J lost 1 base; unmatched junction nucleotides: 3. The CDR3 runs 14 residues. Written as DNA, the CDR3 is TGCGCCAGCGGCGGACTAGCGGGGTCCTACGAGCAGTACTTC. It specifies CASGGLAGSYEQYF.

V is TRBV29-1 and J is TRBJ1-4; D is ambiguous. Trimming pared 0 bases from V and 7 bases from J, leaving 12 bases between. The CDR3 is 14 residues long. Per germline, CDR1 SQVTM and CDR2 ANQGSEA. CDR3 sequence: CSVEDRGRSEKLFF. As DNA, the CDR3 is TGCAGCGTTGAAGATCGAGGGAGGAGTGAAAAACTGTTTTTT. Drawing the rest from reference TRBV29-1 and TRBJ1-4, the complete variable domain is SAVISQKPSRDICQRGTSLTIQCQVDSQVTMMFWYRQQPGQSLTLIATANQGSEATYESGFVIDKFPISRPNLTFSTLTVSNMSPEDSSIYLCSVEDRGRSEKLFFGSGTQLSVL.

This clone showed up just a few times. The chain is built from TRBV7-9 and TRBJ2-5; 7 bases fit TRBD2. The CDR3 is 15 amino acids. J lost 3 bases, V lost 1 base, and 5 bases had no gene match. Germline assignment: CDR1 SEHNR and CDR2 FQNEAQ (reference sequence). As DNA, the CDR3 is TGTGCCAGCAGCTTAGACGGGCTAGCGGAAGAGACCCAGTACTTC. This codes for CASSLDGLAEETQYF.

The V gene is TRBV6-5, the J gene TRBJ1-5; TRBD1 might be the D (5 bases). V was cut by 7 bases and J by 4 bases, with 11 bases left in between. The length of the CDR3 is 13 residues. From germline, CDR1 is MNHEY and CDR2 SVGAGI. The CDR3 protein is CASIAGWNQPQHF. CDR3 nucleotide sequence: TGTGCCAGCATTGCAGGGTGGAATCAGCCCCAGCATTTT.

The V gene is TRBV5-1, the J gene TRBJ2-3, with 9 bases matching TRBD2. V was clipped by 5 bases and J by 2 bases; unmatched bases: 9. Looked up from germline, CDR1 is SGHRS and CDR2 is YFSETQ. The CDR3 runs to 16 residues. CDR3 DNA: TGCGCCAGCAGGGCTAGCGGGGTCGGTTACACAGATACGCAGTATTTT. Amino acid sequence: CASRASGVGYTDTQYF.

V gene TRBV5-1 combines with J gene TRBJ2-7, with 8 bases lining up with TRBD2. The junction had 4 bases not matched to a gene; V was cut back by 0 bases and J by 2 bases. Germline values: CDR1 SGHRS, CDR2 YFSETQ. The CDR3 totals 15 residues. The CDR3 sequence is CASSLEIAGPYEQYF. The CDR3 DNA follows: TGCGCCAGCAGCTTGGAAATAGCGGGGCCCTACGAGCAGTACTTC. The full variable domain, completed using reference TRBV5-1 and TRBJ2-7, is KAGVTQTPRYLIKTRGQQVTLSCSPISGHRSVSWYQQTPGQGLQFLFEYFSETQRNKGNFPGRFSGRQFSNSRSEMNVSTLELGDSALYLCASSLEIAGPYEQYFGPGTRLTVT.

This chain connects TRBV5-6 to TRBJ2-1, with 12 positions matching TRBD2. The CDR3 totals 16 residues. CDR1 is SGHDT and CDR2 is YYEEEE in the germline V gene. The trim removed 4 bases at V and 2 bases at J, leaving 4 bases unmatched. The CDR3 bases are TGTGCCAGCAGCCATCGGACTAGCGGGGCCTACAATGAGCAGTTCTTC. Encoded protein: CASSHRTSGAYNEQFF.

The rearrangement uses TRBV2 and TRBJ1-6, with 12 nucleotides matching TRBD1. The ends lost 6 bases at V and 10 bases at J; junction bases unmatched: 7. Germline loops: CDR1 SNHLY, CDR2 FYNNEI. The CDR3 is 15 amino acids. The DNA for the CDR3 is TGTGCCAGCAGCAAAGGGGACAGGGGGCAATCACCCCTCCACTTT. This gives the protein CASSKGDRGQSPLHF.

This chain uses TRBV12-3 or TRBV12-4 with TRBJ1-1; the D gene is possibly TRBD1 (5 bases). Trimming took 3 bases from V and 1 from J, leaving 6 bases between them. The CDR3 is 13 amino acids. In DNA, the CDR3 is TGTGCCAGCAGTTTCGGACAGAACACTGAAGCTTTCTTT. This translates into CASSFGQNTEAFF.

Here the CDR3 reads CASSLNGVTDTQYF. CDR3 nucleotide sequence: TGTGCCAGCAGCTTAAACGGGGTCACAGATACGCAGTATTTT. The rearrangement joins TRBV7-2 to TRBJ2-3, with D possibly being TRBD2 (5 bases). V was trimmed by 2 bases and J by 2 bases, leaving 8 bases between them. This CDR3 region has 14 residues. Germline assignment: CDR1 SGHTA and CDR2 FQGNSA.

J is TRBJ1-1 and V is TRBV10-1; 7 positions match TRBD1. Germline V lookup: CDR1 WNHNN, CDR2 SYGVQD (reference sequence). The CDR3 totals 15 residues. The V and J ends lost 3 bases and 1 base, in that order; junction bases with no gene match: 5. CDR3: CASSETGAGNTEAFF. As DNA, the CDR3 is TGCGCCAGCAGTGAAACAGGGGCGGGGAACACTGAAGCTTTCTTT.

The rearrangement links TRBV15 to TRBJ1-5; D is perhaps TRBD1 (6 bases). V dropped 1 base and J dropped 4 bases, with 8 bases sitting between them. Germline values: CDR1 LNHNV, CDR2 YYDKDF (reference sequence). This CDR3 region has 14 residues. CDR3 nucleotides: TGTGCCACCAGCAGAGGGACAGCTAATCAGCCCCAGCATTTT. Residues: CATSRGTANQPQHF. Full variable domain (missing parts from reference TRBV15 and TRBJ1-5): DAMVIQNPRYQVTQFGKPVTLSCSQTLNHNVMYWYQQKSSQAPKLLFHYYDKDFNNEADTPDNFQSRRPNTSFCFLDIRSPGLGDTAMYLCATSRGTANQPQHFGDGTRLSIL.

In this sample, this clone turned up a few times. The chain couples TRBV10-1 to TRBJ1-4; no definite D call. The CDR3 is made up of 13 amino acids. Germline CDR1 and CDR2: WNHNN and SYGVQD (reference sequence). Trimming pared 8 bases from V and 11 bases from J, leaving 18 bases between. This chain's CDR3 is CASRPASSGKLFF. In nucleotides, the CDR3 is TGCGCCAGCCGTCCAGCCTCTAGCGGTAAACTGTTTTTT.

V usage is TRBV30 and J usage is TRBJ1-1; D not certain. There are 13 residues in the CDR3. The V gene's germline CDR1 is GTSNPN and CDR2 SVGIG (reference sequence). The V and J ends lost 2 bases and 0 bases respectively, with 7 bases between them. CDR3 loop: CAWSNGLNTEAFF. CDR3 nucleotides: TGTGCCTGGAGTAATGGCTTGAACACTGAAGCTTTCTTT.

This clone has a single count. The J gene is TRBJ2-7, the V gene TRBV20-1, with a weak D call TRBD2 (7 bases). V lost 3 bases, J lost 5 bases, and 17 bases lay in between. Per the germline V gene, CDR1 is DFQATT and CDR2 is SNEGSKA (reference sequence). The CDR3 consists of 14 residues. The chain's CDR3 is CSASLGGAGNEQYF. The CDR3 DNA reads TGCAGTGCTAGTTTAGGGGGGGCCGGGAACGAGCAGTACTTC.

This clone was found once. This sequence joins TRBV10-3 and TRBJ2-7; D is possibly TRBD1 (6 bases). Trimming removed 0 bases from V and 3 bases from J, with 15 bases in between. CDR3 length: 16 residues. Germline CDR1 is ENHRY and CDR2 is SYGVKD. The CDR3: CAISESVSQGNYEQYF. As DNA, the CDR3 is TGTGCCATCAGTGAGTCTGTGAGTCAGGGGAACTACGAGCAGTACTTC.

The rearrangement joins TRBV9 to TRBJ2-7; D possibly corresponds to TRBD2 (6 bases). CDR1 and CDR2 from the germline V gene are SGDLS and YYNGEE. The CDR3 is made up of 17 amino acids. Trimming removed 6 bases from V and 0 bases from J, with 22 bases in between. CDR3 nucleotide sequence: TGTGCCAGCACCCCCCCGCCCGGGGGACTGTACTCCTACGAGCAGTACTTC. Encoded protein: CASTPPPGGLYSYEQYF.

This sequence joins TRBV19 and TRBJ2-5; TRBD2 agrees at 8 bases. This CDR3 contains 16 residues. Looked up from germline, CDR1 is LNHDA and CDR2 is SQIVND (reference sequence). After removal of 1 base from V and 4 bases from J, the junction contained 8 bases not matched to a gene. The CDR3 protein is CASSIAVGGASETQYF. Here the CDR3 DNA reads TGTGCCAGTAGTATAGCAGTCGGGGGGGCATCAGAGACCCAGTACTTC.